These 30 T cell receptor beta chains were sequenced from one sample in a study of long-term antiretroviral therapy in people with HIV. Sequencing used immunoSEQ v3.0 at survey level. Measured with immunoSEQ multiplex PCR; TCRdb has only the in-frame clones, and not every one. The sample consists of 20,000 to 30,000 clones, 85% of them appearing once. The sample was unsorted PBMCs, taken 2.3 years after starting antiretroviral therapy. The origin of the receptors is a man aged 35-49 years with HIV.

The chain carries TRBV19 and TRBJ1-5, with D perhaps TRBD1 (6 bases). Germline CDR1 LNHDA, CDR2 SQIVND (reference sequence). CDR3 size: 16 residues. V was trimmed by 4 bases and J by 5 bases, leaving 18 bases between them. CDR3 coding DNA: TGTGCCAGTAGTAGGAATCGGCAGGGGCAAGATCAGCCCCAGCATTTT. Amino acids: CASSRNRQGQDQPQHF.

The V and J genes are TRBV27 and TRBJ2-1; D gene uncertain. With 7 bases removed from V and 0 bases from J, the gap between germline ends came to 10 bases. Germline CDR1 is MNHEY and CDR2 is SMNVEV (reference sequence). This CDR3 has 14 amino acids. The CDR3: CASKETSSYNEQFF. The CDR3 bases are TGTGCCAGCAAGGAGACCAGCTCCTACAATGAGCAGTTCTTC.

This chain joins TRBV28 and TRBJ2-7; 8 nucleotides align to TRBD1. Trimming took 5 bases from V and 4 from J; bases not matched to a gene: 13. Germline CDR1 and CDR2: MDHEN and SYDVKM. This CDR3 has 16 amino acids. The CDR3 spells CASSLVDRGQRYEQYF. In nucleotides, the CDR3 is TGTGCCAGCAGTCTAGTCGACAGGGGTCAGCGATACGAGCAGTACTTC.

The chain links TRBV30 to TRBJ1-1, with no clear D. The CDR3 consists of 12 residues. The germline V and J ends were trimmed by 7 bases and 2 bases, with 11 bases remaining between them. Germline CDR1 is GTSNPN and CDR2 is SVGIG (reference sequence). The CDR3 region is CASGPENTEAFF. The CDR3 coding sequence is TGTGCCTCGGGCCCAGAAAACACTGAAGCTTTCTTT.

V usage is TRBV2 and J usage is TRBJ2-2; the match to TRBD2 covers 11 bases. The germline V gene has CDR1 SNHLY and CDR2 FYNNEI. The ends lost 4 bases at V and 4 bases at J; junction bases unmatched: 2. The CDR3 sequence is 15 residues long. The CDR3 DNA sequence: TGTGCCAGCAGTGGACTAGCGGGGAGCACCGGGGAGCTGTTTTTT. It specifies CASSGLAGSTGELFF.

This rearrangement joins TRBV5-6 to TRBJ2-3, with 13 nucleotides matching TRBD2. Germline loops: CDR1 SGHDT, CDR2 YYEEEE. V shed 1 base and J 4 bases; nucleotides not matched to a gene: 12. There are 19 residues in the CDR3. The CDR3 DNA reads TGTGCCAGCAGCTTGCGGGGGGAGACTAGCGGGAGGTCTTCAGATACGCAGTATTTT. Translated, it gives CASSLRGETSGRSSDTQYF.

This clone came up a few times. DNA for the CDR3: TGTGCCAGCAGTCCCGGGACAGGGAGTTCCTACACCTTC. This encodes CASSPGTGSSYTF. This chain connects TRBV27 to TRBJ1-2; 9 nucleotides match TRBD1. Germline CDR1 MNHEY, CDR2 SMNVEV (reference sequence). J was trimmed by 10 bases and V by 5 bases; bases with no gene match: 8. The CDR3 loop spans 13 amino acids.

The chain couples TRBV25-1 to TRBJ2-7, with D perhaps TRBD2 (6 bases). Trimming took 1 base from V and 5 from J, leaving 12 bases between them. The length of the CDR3 is 14 residues. Germline lookup yields CDR1 MGHDK and CDR2 SYGVNS. CDR3 in amino acids: CASSEWGVRDEQYF. CDR3 DNA: TGTGCCAGCAGTGAATGGGGGGTCAGGGACGAGCAGTACTTC.

The V call is TRBV5-1, the J call TRBJ2-3; no clear D. Between the trimmed V and J ends, which lost 4 bases and 0 bases, there was a span of 3 bases. CDR1 SGHRS and CDR2 YFSETQ come from the germline V gene. This CDR3 is built from 12 residues. CDR3: CASSHSTDTQYF. DNA for the CDR3: TGCGCCAGCAGCCATAGCACAGATACGCAGTATTTT.

The rearrangement links TRBV5-1 to TRBJ2-2; the D is unclear. CDR1 and CDR2 from the germline V gene are SGHRS and YFSETQ. Trimming removed 5 bases from V and 3 bases from J, with 2 bases in between. The CDR3 has 11 residues. CDR3 in amino acids: CASRYTGELFF. The CDR3 DNA reads TGCGCCAGCAGGTACACCGGGGAGCTGTTTTTT.

The CDR3: CASSIGPGGTDTQYF. CDR3 sequence (DNA): TGTGCCAGTAGTATAGGCCCGGGGGGCACAGATACGCAGTATTTT. The J gene is TRBJ2-3, the V gene TRBV19; D might be TRBD2 (6 bases). Trimming pared 1 base from V and 1 base from J, leaving 9 bases between. Germline assignment: CDR1 LNHDA and CDR2 SQIVND (reference sequence). This CDR3 is 15 amino acids long.

The chain employs TRBV28 and TRBJ1-2, with a possible D match to TRBD1 (5 bases). From germline, CDR1 is MDHEN and CDR2 SYDVKM. Deletions cut 5 bases from V and 3 bases from J, with 13 bases between. The CDR3 spans 14 residues. This CDR3 reads CASSTPGQDYGYTF. The CDR3 DNA reads as TGTGCCAGCAGTACTCCCGGACAAGACTATGGCTACACCTTC.

V usage is TRBV18 and J usage is TRBJ2-7, with D uncertain. Trimming pared 9 bases from V and 3 bases from J, leaving 18 bases between. Germline loops: CDR1 KGHSH, CDR2 LQKENI. The CDR3 extends over 14 amino acids. CDR3 in amino acids: CASSVGSRNYEQYF. The CDR3 DNA reads TGTGCCAGTTCCGTGGGAAGCCGAAACTACGAGCAGTACTTC.

The chain couples TRBV19 to TRBJ2-7; D assignment may be TRBD1 or TRBD2 (5 bases each). Trimming stripped 3 bases from V and 4 bases from J, with 16 bases between. Germline assignment: CDR1 LNHDA and CDR2 SQIVND (reference sequence). CDR3 length: 15 residues. CDR3 nucleotide sequence: TGTGCCAGTAGTATGGGGGTCCGTCCTCCTTACGAGCAGTACTTC. Translation gives CASSMGVRPPYEQYF.

The gene calls are TRBV4-1 and TRBJ2-7; tentatively, D is TRBD2 (5 bases). The germline V gene has CDR1 MGHRA and CDR2 YSYEKL. The ends were cut back, 0 bases at V and 3 bases at J, with 15 bases in the middle. CDR3 size: 16 residues. The CDR3 here is CASSQDLGQDFYEQYF. The CDR3 bases are TGCGCCAGCAGCCAAGATCTTGGGCAGGACTTCTACGAGCAGTACTTC.

This clone was picked up one time. J is TRBJ1-1 and V is TRBV11-3; a weak D match, TRBD1 (6 bases). The germline CDR1 and CDR2 sequences are SGHNT and YENEEA. Trimming pared 8 bases from V and 3 bases from J, leaving 13 bases between. There are 13 residues in the CDR3. CDR3 sequence (DNA): TGTGCCAGCGCCAGGGGCCCGGACACTGAAGCTTTCTTT. Its protein product is CASARGPDTEAFF.

In nucleotides, the CDR3 is TGTGCCTGGAGTACAGGGAGCAATCAGCCCCAGCATTTT. Protein product: CAWSTGSNQPQHF. V usage is TRBV30 and J usage is TRBJ1-5; perhaps TRBD1 as D (6 bases). From germline, CDR1 is GTSNPN and CDR2 SVGIG (reference sequence). V was trimmed by 2 bases and J by 1 base, leaving 6 bases between them. This CDR3 comprises 13 residues.

This clone was picked up a small number of times. V gene TRBV7-3 combines with J gene TRBJ2-3; a weak D match, TRBD2 (6 bases). The V end lost 5 bases, the J end lost 2 bases, and 11 bases lay between the germline ends. From germline, CDR1 is SGHTA and CDR2 FQGTGA. CDR3 size: 14 residues. CDR3 DNA: TGTGCCAGCAGCCCGGGACTGGCCACAGATACGCAGTATTTT. It translates to CASSPGLATDTQYF. Looking up the rest from reference TRBV7-3 and TRBJ2-3 gives the full variable domain: GAGVSQTPSNKVTEKGKYVELRCDPISGHTALYWYRQSLGQGPEFLIYFQGTGAADDSGLPNDRFFAVRPEGSVSTLKIQRTERGDSAVYLCASSPGLATDTQYFGPGTRLTVL.

V usage is TRBV5-1 and J usage is TRBJ2-5; possible D gene TRBD1, 5 bases. CDR1 is SGHRS and CDR2 is YFSETQ in the germline V gene. This CDR3 spans 14 amino acids. The V and J ends lost 0 bases and 3 bases respectively, with 9 bases between them. The DNA of the CDR3 is TGCGCCAGCAGCTTGGCCAGCAGGGAAGAGACCCAGTACTTC. Translated: CASSLASREETQYF.

The chain couples TRBV9 to TRBJ2-6; the match to TRBD1 covers 9 bases. Germline trimming cut 0 bases from V and 0 bases from J; bases unmatched to any gene: 7. This CDR3 is built from 19 residues. CDR1 is SGDLS, CDR2 YYNGEE, per germline. CDR3 DNA: TGTGCCAGCAGCGTAGTCCGGGACAGGGAACGCTCTGGGGCCAACGTCCTGACTTTC. Its translation: CASSVVRDRERSGANVLTF.

About this clone itself: The germline gene is not matched at one end of the junction; a read error may be the cause. The chain couples TRBV7-7 to TRBJ2-5; 8 bases match TRBD2. This CDR3 contains 15 residues. The germline gives CDR1 SSHAT, CDR2 FNYEAQ (reference sequence). The CDR3 nucleotides are TGTGCTAGCAGCTTACGCTTGGAGCGGGGGGAGACCCAGTACTTC. As protein: CASSLRLERGETQYF.

This clone was recorded once. This chain links TRBV21-1 with TRBJ1-1. TRBV21-1 is labeled a pseudogene. The CDR3 contains 16 residues. CDR3 in amino acids: CASRGGTVGENTEAFF. The CDR3 nucleotides read TGTGCCAGCAGGGGCGGGACGGTAGGAGAAAACACTGAAGCTTTCTTT.

A single count supports this clone. The chain joins TRBV5-8 to TRBJ2-7; TRBD2 aligns across 9 bases. This CDR3 region has 18 residues. The V gene end was trimmed by 2 bases and the J gene end by 0 bases; junction bases not matched to a gene: 12. Germline-derived CDR1 and CDR2 are SGHTS and YDEGEE. The CDR3 here is CASSFRSSGIPSSYEQYF. CDR3 coding DNA: TGTGCCAGCAGCTTTCGCTCTAGCGGGATACCTAGCTCCTACGAGCAGTACTTC.

The CDR3 protein is CASSPGGAGTEAFF. The CDR3 DNA reads TGCGCCAGCAGCCCAGGGGGCGCGGGCACTGAAGCTTTCTTT. V gene TRBV5-1 combines with J gene TRBJ1-1; 8 positions match TRBD1. Germline CDR1 SGHRS, CDR2 YFSETQ. The CDR3 loop spans 14 amino acids. V was clipped by 4 bases and J by 4 bases; unmatched bases: 6.

V usage is TRBV7-6 and J usage is TRBJ1-1; D is possibly TRBD1 (6 bases). V was shortened by 3 bases and J by 0 bases, with 8 bases between the two germline ends. The CDR3 spans 14 residues. Germline V gives CDR1 SGHVS, CDR2 FNYEAQ. Here the CDR3 reads CASSLGHLNTEAFF. Written as DNA, the CDR3 is TGTGCCAGCAGCTTGGGACATTTGAACACTGAAGCTTTCTTT.

This chain links TRBV10-3 with TRBJ2-7; either TRBD1 or TRBD2 may fit D (5 bases each). The germline V gene has CDR1 ENHRY and CDR2 SYGVKD. With 2 bases removed from V and 3 bases from J, the gap between germline ends came to 11 bases. The CDR3 covers 14 residues. In nucleotides, the CDR3 is TGTGCCATCAGTGAGCCGGGACCAGACTACGAGCAGTACTTC. Translating gives CAISEPGPDYEQYF.

This clone is a singleton in its sample. This rearrangement joins TRBV29-1 to TRBJ2-2; D is undetermined. V was clipped by 5 bases and J by 1 base, with 8 bases between them. The CDR3 is made up of 13 amino acids. Germline CDR1 and CDR2: SQVTM and ANQGSEA. The DNA of the CDR3 is TGCAGCGTTCGTATAATGAACACCGGGGAGCTGTTTTTT. Translated, it gives CSVRIMNTGELFF.

This clone has only a few counts. The genes are TRBV5-6 and TRBJ1-1; D is perhaps TRBD1 (5 bases). Trimming shortened V by 3 bases and J by 9 bases, and 9 bases separated the two germline ends. This CDR3 region has 11 residues. Germline CDR1 and CDR2: SGHDT and YYEEEE. This CDR3 reads CASSSSGQAFF. DNA of the CDR3: TGTGCCAGCAGCTCGTCAGGGCAAGCTTTCTTT.

The chain has TRBV9 and TRBJ2-3, with D unresolved. V was cut by 0 bases and J by 2 bases, with 13 bases left in between. The CDR3 sequence is 16 residues long. The germline gives CDR1 SGDLS, CDR2 YYNGEE. CDR3 region: CASSVVGETNTDTQYF. CDR3 nucleotides: TGTGCCAGCAGCGTAGTAGGCGAGACAAACACAGATACGCAGTATTTT.

The chain is built from TRBV6-5 and TRBJ2-5; D gene ambiguous. The CDR3 is 12 amino acids. The germline gives CDR1 MNHEY, CDR2 SVGAGI. V dropped 2 bases and J dropped 4 bases, with 5 bases sitting between them. CDR3 region: CASSYPGETQYF. CDR3 bases: TGTGCCAGCAGTTACCCGGGAGAGACCCAGTACTTC.